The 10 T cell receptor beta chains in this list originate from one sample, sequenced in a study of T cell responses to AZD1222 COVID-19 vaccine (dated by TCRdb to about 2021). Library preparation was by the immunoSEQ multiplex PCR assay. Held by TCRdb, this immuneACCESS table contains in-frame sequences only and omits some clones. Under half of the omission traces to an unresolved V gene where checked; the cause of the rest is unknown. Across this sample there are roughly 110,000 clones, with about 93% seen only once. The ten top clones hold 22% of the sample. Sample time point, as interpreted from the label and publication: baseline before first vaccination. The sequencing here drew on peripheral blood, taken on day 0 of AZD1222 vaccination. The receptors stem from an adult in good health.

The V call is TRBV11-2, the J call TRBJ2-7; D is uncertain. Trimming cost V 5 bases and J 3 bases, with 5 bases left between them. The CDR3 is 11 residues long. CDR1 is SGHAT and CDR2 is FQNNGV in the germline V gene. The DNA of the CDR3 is TGTGCCAGCAGCGTATACTACGAGCAGTACTTC. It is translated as CASSVYYEQYF.

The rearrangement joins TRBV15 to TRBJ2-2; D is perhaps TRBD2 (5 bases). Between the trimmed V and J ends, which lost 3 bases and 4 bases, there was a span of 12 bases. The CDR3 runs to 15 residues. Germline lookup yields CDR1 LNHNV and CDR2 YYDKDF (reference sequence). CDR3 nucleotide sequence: TGTGCCACCAGCAGGGACGGGGTTTCCACCGGGGAGCTGTTTTTT. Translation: CATSRDGVSTGELFF. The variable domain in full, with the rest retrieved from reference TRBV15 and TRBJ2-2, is DAMVIQNPRYQVTQFGKPVTLSCSQTLNHNVMYWYQQKSSQAPKLLFHYYDKDFNNEADTPDNFQSRRPNTSFCFLDIRSPGLGDTAMYLCATSRDGVSTGELFFGEGSRLTVL.

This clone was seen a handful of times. CDR3 DNA sequence: TGTGCCAGCAGCTTATCCGGGACGGAAGACAAAGCTTTCTTT. Protein sequence: CASSLSGTEDKAFF. This sequence joins TRBV7-9 and TRBJ1-1; D might be TRBD1 (5 bases). There are 14 residues in the CDR3. CDR1 and CDR2 from the germline V gene are SEHNR and FQNEAQ (reference sequence). Trimming cost V 2 bases and J 9 bases, with 16 bases left between them.

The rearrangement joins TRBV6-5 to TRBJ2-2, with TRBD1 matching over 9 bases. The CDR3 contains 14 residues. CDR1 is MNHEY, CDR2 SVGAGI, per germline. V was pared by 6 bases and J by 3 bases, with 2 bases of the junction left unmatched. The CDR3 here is CASSGQGYTGELFF. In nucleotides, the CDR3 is TGTGCCAGCAGCGGACAGGGGTACACCGGGGAGCTGTTTTTT.

For the CDR3, the DNA is TGTGCCTGGAGTAAGGGGTCCGGCGCCAGCTCCTACGAGCAGTACTTC. Protein: CAWSKGSGASSYEQYF. This chain uses TRBV30 with TRBJ2-7; D perhaps matches TRBD1 (5 bases). The CDR3 covers 16 residues. The germline CDR1 and CDR2 sequences are GTSNPN and SVGIG (reference sequence). The germline V and J ends were trimmed by 2 bases and 0 bases, with 17 bases remaining between them.

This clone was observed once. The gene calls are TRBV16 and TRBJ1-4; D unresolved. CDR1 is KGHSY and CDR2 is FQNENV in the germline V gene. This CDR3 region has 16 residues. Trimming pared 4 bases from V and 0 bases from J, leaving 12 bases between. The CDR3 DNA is TGTGCCAGCAGCCCCCTCGGGAGATCAACTAATGAAAAACTGTTTTTT. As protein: CASSPLGRSTNEKLFF. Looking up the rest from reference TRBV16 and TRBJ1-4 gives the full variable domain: GEEVAQTPKHLVRGEGQKAKLYCAPIKGHSYVFWYQQVLKNEFKFLISFQNENVFDETGMPKERFSAKCLPNSPCSLEIQATKLEDSAVYFCASSPLGRSTNEKLFFGSGTQLSVL.

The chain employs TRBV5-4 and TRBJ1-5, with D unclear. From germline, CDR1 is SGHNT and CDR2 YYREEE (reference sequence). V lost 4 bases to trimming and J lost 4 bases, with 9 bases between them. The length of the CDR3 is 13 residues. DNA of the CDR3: TGTGCCAGCAGCCAGGCCGAAAATCAGCCCCAGCATTTT. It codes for CASSQAENQPQHF.

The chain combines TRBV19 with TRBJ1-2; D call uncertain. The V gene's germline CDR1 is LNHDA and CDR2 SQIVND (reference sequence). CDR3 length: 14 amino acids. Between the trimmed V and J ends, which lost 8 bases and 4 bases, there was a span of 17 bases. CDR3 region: CASGPSVGVYGYTF. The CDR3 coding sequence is TGTGCCAGTGGTCCTTCTGTGGGCGTCTATGGCTACACCTTC.

The CDR3 region is CSVRDGRGYTF. Written as DNA, the CDR3 is TGCAGCGTTAGGGACGGTCGTGGCTACACCTTC. The V call is TRBV29-1, the J call TRBJ1-2; tentatively, D is TRBD1 (5 bases). The ends were cut back, 5 bases at V and 7 bases at J, with 11 bases in the middle. From germline, CDR1 is SQVTM and CDR2 ANQGSEA. This CDR3 has 11 residues. Full variable domain (rest looked up from reference TRBV29-1 and TRBJ1-2): SAVISQKPSRDICQRGTSLTIQCQVDSQVTMMFWYRQQPGQSLTLIATANQGSEATYESGFVIDKFPISRPNLTFSTLTVSNMSPEDSSIYLCSVRDGRGYTFGSGTRLTVV.

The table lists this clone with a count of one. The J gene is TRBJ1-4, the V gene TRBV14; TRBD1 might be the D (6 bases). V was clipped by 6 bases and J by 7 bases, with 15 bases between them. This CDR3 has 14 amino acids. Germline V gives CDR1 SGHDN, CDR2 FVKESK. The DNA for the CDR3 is TGTGCCAGCAGACAGGCGGGAGGGGGTGAAAAACTGTTTTTT. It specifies CASRQAGGGEKLFF.